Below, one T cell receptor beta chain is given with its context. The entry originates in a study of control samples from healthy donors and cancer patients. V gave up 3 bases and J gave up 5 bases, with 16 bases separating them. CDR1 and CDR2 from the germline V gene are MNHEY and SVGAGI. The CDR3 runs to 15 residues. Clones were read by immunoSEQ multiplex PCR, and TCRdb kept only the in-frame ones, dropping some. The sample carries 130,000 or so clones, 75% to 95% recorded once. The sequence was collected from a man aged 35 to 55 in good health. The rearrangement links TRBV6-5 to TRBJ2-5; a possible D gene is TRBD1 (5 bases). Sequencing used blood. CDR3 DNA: TGTGCCAGCAGTTATGGGGCGGCGGTCCTGGAGACCCAGTACTTC. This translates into CASSYGAAVLETQYF.